The rows below give T cell receptor beta chains drawn from one sample of a study. MiXCR was run by TCRdb on the RT-PCR reads, yielding one entry per CDR3 protein. This sample has about 680,000 distinct CDR3 sequences; 13% to 15% occur once, and the top ten carry roughly 3.9%. The sequenced sample consisted of memory CD4+ T cells from blood. These receptors were collected from a female donor in good health, serving as a healthy control. Both conserved end residues are part of each CDR3. Fields, in order: D gene, J gene, clone size, V gene, CDR3 DNA, CDR3 protein. D genes are given only for firm matches. Not all rows give a size; the values are once, few, many and, for expanded clones, a class.

>TRBD1|TRBJ1-1|many|TRBV9
TGTGCCAGCAGCGCCATAGGGGGCCAAACTGAAGCTTTCTTT
CASSAIGGQTEAFF
>.|TRBJ1-1|.|TRBV4-1
TGCGCCAGCAGCCAATGGGGGGGGAGCACTGAAGCTTTCTTT
CASSQWGGSTEAFF
>TRBD1|TRBJ2-7|.|TRBV29-1
TGCAGCGTTCTCCCGGGACAGGGAGTAGTAAAAAACGAGCAGTACTTC
CSVLPGQGVVKNEQYF
>.|TRBJ1-6|.|TRBV7-3
TGTGCCAGCAGCCAAGACGGGGTCGCACCCCTCCACTTT
CASSQDGVAPLHF
>TRBD2|TRBJ2-3|.|TRBV15
TGTGCCACCAGCAGAGAACTAGCGGGAAGCACAGATACGCAGTATTTT
CATSRELAGSTDTQYF
>TRBD2|TRBJ2-7|many|TRBV13
TGTGCCAGCAGCTTAGTGGGGACTACCTACGAGCAGTACTTC
CASSLVGTTYEQYF
>TRBD2|TRBJ2-1|few|TRBV7-2
TGTGCCAGCAGCTTAGGAGCAGGGTACCCAGCGGGGTCGGAATTCTTC
CASSLGAGYPAGSEFF
>.|TRBJ2-6|.|TRBV10-3
TGTGCCATCACCTTTAGAACAGGCTCTGGGGCCAACGTCCTGACTTTC
CAITFRTGSGANVLTF
>.|TRBJ2-3|many|TRBV4-1
TGCGCCAGCAGCCAGAGCGGCACAGATACGCAGTATTTT
CASSQSGTDTQYF
>.|TRBJ2-7|.|TRBV2
TGTGCCAGCAGTGAATCGGTGAGGGCTATCCCCCAGTACTTC
CASSESVRAIPQYF
>TRBD2|TRBJ2-7|.|TRBV9
TGTGCCAGCAGCGGTAGCGGGAGGTTCACCTACGAGCAGTACTTC
CASSGSGRFTYEQYF
>.|TRBJ1-2|many|TRBV29-1
TGCAGCGTTGCAGGGTATGATGGCTACACCTTC
CSVAGYDGYTF
>TRBD2|TRBJ2-1|few|TRBV20-1
TGCAGTGCTAGGCCAAACCCATCCGACGGACTAGGATCCGAGCAGTTCTTC
CSARPNPSDGLGSEQFF
>.|TRBJ1-1|few|TRBV5-1
TGCGCCAGCAGCTTGGCCCAGGGAGGGAACACTGAAGCTTTCTTT
CASSLAQGGNTEAFF
>.|TRBJ2-3|.|TRBV3-1
TGTGCCAGCAGCCAGGACTACGCTCAAATAGATACGCAGTATTTT
CASSQDYAQIDTQYF
>TRBD1|TRBJ2-4|.|TRBV28
TGTGCCAGCAGCACTACCGGGACAGGGGGTGCCAAAAACATTCAGTACTTC
CASSTTGTGGAKNIQYF
>.|TRBJ1-5|.|TRBV20-1
TGCAGTGCTCCAGATACGGGGAATCAGCCCCAGCATTTT
CSAPDTGNQPQHF
>TRBD1|TRBJ2-1|.|TRBV28
TGTGCCAGCAAACAGGGGTCCTACAATGAGCAGTTCTTC
CASKQGSYNEQFF
>.|TRBJ1-3|few|TRBV6-5
TGTGCCAGCAGTTACTCAACGGACTCTGGAAACACCATATATTTT
CASSYSTDSGNTIYF
>TRBD1|TRBJ2-1|few|TRBV5-1
TGCGCCAGCAGCTTGGAAACCGGGACAGGGTCGATCTTC
CASSLETGTGSIF
>.|TRBJ2-6|.|TRBV2
TGTGCCAGCAGTGATTGGGTTCGGGGGGCCAACGTCCTGACTTTC
CASSDWVRGANVLTF
>.|TRBJ2-2|.|TRBV4-3
TGCGCCAGCAGCCAACCCCCTGGGGGACTGTTGGGACTGAACACCGGGGAGCTGTTTTTT
CASSQPPGGLLGLNTGELFF
>TRBD1|TRBJ2-5|few|TRBV27
TGTGCCAGCGGACTTTCTGGGACAGGGATGGGCAAAGAGACCCAGTACTTC
CASGLSGTGMGKETQYF
>.|TRBJ2-7|few|TRBV5-1
TGCGCCAGCAGCTTGGAGGGTGAAGACGAGCAGTACTTC
CASSLEGEDEQYF
>.|TRBJ2-1|.|TRBV7-9
TGTGACAGCAGCCAGGATCGGGTCCAGTTCTTC
CDSSQDRVQFF
>.|TRBJ2-3|few|TRBV18
TGTGCCAGCTCAGTCCGGGACGGATCCACAGATACGCAGTATTTT
CASSVRDGSTDTQYF
>.|TRBJ2-5|many|TRBV29-1
TGCAGCGTCGGCCGGGGAGGAGAGACCCAGTACTTC
CSVGRGGETQYF
>TRBD1|TRBJ2-1|.|TRBV2
TGTGCCAGCAGGACAGGGTCGAATGAGCAGTTCTTC
CASRTGSNEQFF
>.|TRBJ2-7|.|TRBV7-9
TGTGCCAGCAGCCAGACTCCCTCCTACGAGCAGTACTTC
CASSQTPSYEQYF
>TRBD2|TRBJ2-2|.|TRBV7-3
TGTGCCAGCAGCCCTCGGACTAGCGGGAGCATCGGGGAGCTGTTTTTT
CASSPRTSGSIGELFF
>.|TRBJ2-1|.|TRBV6-2/TRBV6-3
TGTGCCAGCAAGAGGAGCTCCTACAATGAGCAGTTCTTC
CASKRSSYNEQFF
>TRBD2|TRBJ2-3|.|TRBV11-2
TGTGCCAGCAGCTTGGGAGCGGGGGGGCGCACAGATACGCAGTATTTT
CASSLGAGGRTDTQYF
>TRBD2|TRBJ2-1|.|TRBV11-2
TGTGCCAGCAGCCGACCCCTAGCGGGGATCTCCTACAATGAGCAGTTCTTC
CASSRPLAGISYNEQFF
>.|TRBJ2-7|.|TRBV30
TGTGCCTGGAGTGTAGGCCCCACGCCGGCGTACGAGCAGTACTTC
CAWSVGPTPAYEQYF
>.|TRBJ2-7|many|TRBV7-9
TGTGCCAGCAGCAACCCTGCGCGTAGACTGTACTTC
CASSNPARRLYF
>.|TRBJ2-7|many|TRBV6-2/TRBV6-3
TGTGCCAGCAGCTACTTAGAGGGAACAGAGCAGTACTTC
CASSYLEGTEQYF
>.|TRBJ2-2|few|TRBV27
TGTGCCAGCAGTTCGTTACAGGGAGGAGGTCACGGGGAGCTGTTTTTT
CASSSLQGGGHGELFF
>.|TRBJ2-5|.|TRBV7-9
TGTGCCAGCAGCCCGACTGGGGGGAATTCGGAGACCCAGTACTTC
CASSPTGGNSETQYF
>.|TRBJ2-2|few|TRBV20-1
TGCAGTGCTAGACCGTATACGTTGTCATCCGGGGAGCTGTTTTTT
CSARPYTLSSGELFF
>TRBD1|TRBJ2-2|.|TRBV20-1
TGCAGTGCTACCCCCGCCGGGACAGGGGGCGACACCGGGGAGCTGTTTTTT
CSATPAGTGGDTGELFF
>TRBD2|TRBJ2-3|.|TRBV7-8
TGTGCCAGCAGCTCTAGAGTGTCTAGCGGGGGGGCCGGTCCAGATACGCAGTATTTT
CASSSRVSSGGAGPDTQYF
>TRBD2|TRBJ2-1|many|TRBV6-5
TGTGCCAGCAGTCTAACTAGCGGCTCTAACAATGAGCAGTTCTTC
CASSLTSGSNNEQFF
>TRBD1|TRBJ2-5|many|TRBV5-1
TGCGCCAGCAGCGGGACAGGGAGCGGAGAGACCCAGTACTTC
CASSGTGSGETQYF
>TRBD2|TRBJ2-7|many|TRBV20-1
TGCAGTGCTAGAGTGGGGTGGGGCGGGAGCGGGGGCGAGCAGTACTTC
CSARVGWGGSGGEQYF
>.|TRBJ2-1|few|TRBV6-2/TRBV6-3
TGTGCCAGCAGTTACATACCGGCGGCGGGATCGTCCTACAATGAGCAGTTCTTC
CASSYIPAAGSSYNEQFF
>TRBD2|TRBJ2-3|few|TRBV5-1
TGCGCCAGCAGAGCGGGGGTTACAGATACGCAGTATTTT
CASRAGVTDTQYF
>TRBD1|TRBJ2-2|many|TRBV11-2
TGTGCCAGCAGCACGGGACAGCCCAACACCGGGGAGCTGTTTTTT
CASSTGQPNTGELFF
>.|TRBJ2-7|.|TRBV7-6
TGTGCCAGCAGCTTAGAATCGGGGGCCTACTACGAGCAGTACTTC
CASSLESGAYYEQYF
>.|TRBJ1-1|.|TRBV19
TGTGCCAGTACGGGACTCTCTGAAGCTTTCTTT
CASTGLSEAFF
>.|TRBJ2-5|few|TRBV20-1
TGCAGTGCTAGTGACTACCCCCAAGAGACCCAGTACTTC
CSASDYPQETQYF